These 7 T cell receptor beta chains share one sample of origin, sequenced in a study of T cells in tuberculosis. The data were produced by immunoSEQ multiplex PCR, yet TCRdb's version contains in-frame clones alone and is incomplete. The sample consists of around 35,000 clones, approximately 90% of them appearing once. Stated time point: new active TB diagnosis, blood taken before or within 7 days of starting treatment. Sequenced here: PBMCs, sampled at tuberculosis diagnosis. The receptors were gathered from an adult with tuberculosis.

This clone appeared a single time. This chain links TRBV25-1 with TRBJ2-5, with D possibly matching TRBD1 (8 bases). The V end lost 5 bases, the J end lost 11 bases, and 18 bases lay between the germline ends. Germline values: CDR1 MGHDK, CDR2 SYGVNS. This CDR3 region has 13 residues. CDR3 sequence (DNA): TGTGCCAGCAGTCCGGGACAGGCGGGAGAGCAGTACTTC. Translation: CASSPGQAGEQYF.

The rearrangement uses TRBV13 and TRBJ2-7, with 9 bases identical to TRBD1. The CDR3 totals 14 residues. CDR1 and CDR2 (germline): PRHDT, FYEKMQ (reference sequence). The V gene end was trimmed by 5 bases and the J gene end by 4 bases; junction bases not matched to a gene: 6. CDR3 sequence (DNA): TGTGCCAGCAGCCTACAGGGGGCGCTTTACGAGCAGTACGTC. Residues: CASSLQGALYEQYV.

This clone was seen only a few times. CDR3 bases: TGTGCCAGCAGTGGGTTCGGGGTGAACACTGAAGCTTTCTTT. It is translated as CASSGFGVNTEAFF. J is TRBJ1-1 and V is TRBV6-5; D ambiguous. Trimming cost V 5 bases and J 0 bases, with 10 bases left between them. Germline lookup yields CDR1 MNHEY and CDR2 SVGAGI. There are 14 residues in the CDR3.

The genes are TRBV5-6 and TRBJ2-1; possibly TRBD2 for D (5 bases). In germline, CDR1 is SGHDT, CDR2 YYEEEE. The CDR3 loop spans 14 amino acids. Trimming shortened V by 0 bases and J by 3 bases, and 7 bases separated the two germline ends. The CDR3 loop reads CASSLGTGYNEQFF. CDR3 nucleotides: TGTGCCAGCAGCTTGGGGACTGGCTACAATGAGCAGTTCTTC.

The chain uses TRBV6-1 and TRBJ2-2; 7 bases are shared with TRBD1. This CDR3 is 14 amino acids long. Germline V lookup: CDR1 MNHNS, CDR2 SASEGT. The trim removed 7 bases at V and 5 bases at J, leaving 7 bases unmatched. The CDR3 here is CASTRDRSTGELFF. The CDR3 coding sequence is TGTGCCAGCACCAGGGACAGATCAACCGGGGAGCTGTTTTTT.

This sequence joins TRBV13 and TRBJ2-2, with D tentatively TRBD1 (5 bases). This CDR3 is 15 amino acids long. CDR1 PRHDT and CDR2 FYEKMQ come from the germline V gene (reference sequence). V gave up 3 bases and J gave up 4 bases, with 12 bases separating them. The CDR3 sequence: CASSFSAGITGELFF. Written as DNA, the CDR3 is TGTGCCAGCAGCTTTTCGGCAGGGATCACCGGGGAGCTGTTTTTT.

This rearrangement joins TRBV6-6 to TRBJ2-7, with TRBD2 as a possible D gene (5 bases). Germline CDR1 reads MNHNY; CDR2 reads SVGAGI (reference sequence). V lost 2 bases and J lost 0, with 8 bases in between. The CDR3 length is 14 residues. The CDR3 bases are TGTGCCAGCAGTTACGGACTCAACTCCTACGAGCAGTACTTC. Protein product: CASSYGLNSYEQYF.